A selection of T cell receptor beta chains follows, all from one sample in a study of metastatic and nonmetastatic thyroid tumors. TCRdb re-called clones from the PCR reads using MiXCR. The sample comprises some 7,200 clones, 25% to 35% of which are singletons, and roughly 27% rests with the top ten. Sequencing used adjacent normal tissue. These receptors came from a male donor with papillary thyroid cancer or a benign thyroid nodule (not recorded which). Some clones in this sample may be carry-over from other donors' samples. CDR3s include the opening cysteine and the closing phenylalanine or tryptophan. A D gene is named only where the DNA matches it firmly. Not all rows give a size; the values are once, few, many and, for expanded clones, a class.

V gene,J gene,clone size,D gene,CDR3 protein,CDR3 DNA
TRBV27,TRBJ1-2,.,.,CASSLKGVSGYTF,TGTGCCAGCAGTTTAAAGGGGGTCTCTGGCTACACCTTC
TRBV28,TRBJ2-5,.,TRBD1,CASSPGTAKETQYF,TGTGCCAGCAGCCCCGGGACAGCTAAAGAGACCCAGTACTTC
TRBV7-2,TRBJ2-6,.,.,CASSLGTSGANVLTF,TGTGCCAGCAGCTTAGGCACCTCTGGGGCCAACGTCCTGACTTTC
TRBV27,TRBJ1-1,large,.,CASSYRTATEAFF,TGTGCCAGCAGCTACCGGACAGCCACTGAAGCTTTCTTT
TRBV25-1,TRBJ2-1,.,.,CAIRGAGHASYNEQFF,TGTGCCATCAGGGGAGCTGGACATGCCTCCTACAATGAGCAGTTCTTC
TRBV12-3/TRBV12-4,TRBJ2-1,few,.,CASSRADNEQFF,TGTGCCAGCAGCCGCGCCGACAATGAGCAGTTCTTC
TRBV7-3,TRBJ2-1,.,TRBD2,CASSSGLAGEQFF,TGTGCCAGCAGCTCGGGACTAGCGGGTGAGCAGTTCTTC
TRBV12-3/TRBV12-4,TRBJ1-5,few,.,CASSLVPGSQPQHF,TGTGCCAGCAGTTTGGTTCCCGGGTCTCAGCCCCAGCATTTT
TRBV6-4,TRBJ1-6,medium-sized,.,CASSDRDNSPLHF,TGTGCCAGCAGTGACAGGGATAATTCACCCCTCCACTTT
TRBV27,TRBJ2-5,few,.,CASSLPRTYQETQYF,TGTGCCAGCAGCCTGCCCAGGACGTACCAAGAGACCCAGTACTTC
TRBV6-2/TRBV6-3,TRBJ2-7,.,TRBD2,CASTTAPGLAGNEQYF,TGTGCCAGCACGACCGCACCGGGACTAGCGGGAAACGAGCAGTACTTC
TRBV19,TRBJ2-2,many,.,CASSLVGAITGELFF,TGTGCCAGTAGTTTGGTAGGGGCGATCACCGGGGAGCTGTTTTTT
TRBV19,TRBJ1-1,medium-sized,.,CASSLGPMNTEAFF,TGTGCCAGTAGTTTGGGACCCATGAACACTGAAGCTTTCTTT
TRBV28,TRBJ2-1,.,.,CASSLLDSRSQFF,TGTGCCAGCAGTTTATTGGACTCCCGATCGCAGTTCTTC
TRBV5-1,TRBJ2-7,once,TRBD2,CASSFGASGGLLYEQYF,TGCGCCAGCAGCTTCGGGGCTAGCGGGGGGTTGCTCTACGAGCAGTACTTC
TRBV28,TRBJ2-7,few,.,CASQNTLGVYEQYF,TGTGCCAGCCAGAATACTCTGGGGGTATACGAGCAGTACTTC